The 19 T cell receptor beta chains presented below share a single source sample, sequenced in a study of beta chain features in type 1 diabetes. The authors reverse transcribed all of the isolated RNA, so sequencing captured expressed TCRB transcripts. This table comes from immunoSEQ multiplex PCR, and its TCRdb copy is limited to in-frame clones, with some not included. The repertoire holds hundreds of thousands of clones, with 15% to 17% as singletons. Material for sequencing was naive CD4+ T cells from blood. These receptors all come from a young man in good health.

The chain has TRBV28 and TRBJ2-5, with 10 positions matching TRBD2. V trimming: 1 base; J trimming: 2 bases; junction bases outside the gene matches: 4. The CDR3 runs 16 residues. The germline V gene has CDR1 MDHEN and CDR2 SYDVKM. The CDR3 DNA reads as TGTGCCAGCAGTTTATTGGCTAGCGGGAGACAAGAGACCCAGTACTTC. This codes for CASSLLASGRQETQYF. Supplemented by reference TRBV28 and TRBJ2-5, the full variable domain reads DVKVTQSSRYLVKRTGEKVFLECVQDMDHENMFWYRQDPGLGLRLIYFSYDVKMKEKGDIPEGYSVSREKKERFSLILESASTNQTSMYLCASSLLASGRQETQYFGPGTRLLVL.

The chain has TRBV11-2 and TRBJ2-3; tentatively, D is TRBD1 (5 bases). Germline CDR1 reads SGHAT; CDR2 reads FQNNGV. V was shortened by 0 bases and J by 6 bases, with 10 bases between the two germline ends. The CDR3 contains 14 residues. The CDR3 sequence is CASSLDGAADTQYF. The CDR3 coding sequence is TGTGCCAGCAGCTTAGATGGGGCAGCTGATACGCAGTATTTT. Looking up the rest from reference TRBV11-2 and TRBJ2-3 gives the full variable domain: EAGVAQSPRYKIIEKRQSVAFWCNPISGHATLYWYQQILGQGPKLLIQFQNNGVVDDSQLPKDRFSAERLKGVDSTLKIQPAKLEDSAVYLCASSLDGAADTQYFGPGTRLTVL.

The chain has TRBV9 and TRBJ2-6, with D hard to call. V lost 3 bases and J 0 bases, leaving 13 bases between the germline ends. The germline gives CDR1 SGDLS, CDR2 YYNGEE. This CDR3 spans 17 amino acids. This chain's CDR3 is CASSAYGPSSGANVLTF. The CDR3 DNA reads TGTGCCAGCAGCGCCTACGGCCCGAGCTCTGGGGCCAACGTCCTGACTTTC.

The chain is built from TRBV6-5 and TRBJ1-1; no definite D call. Per germline, CDR1 MNHEY and CDR2 SVGAGI. V lost 4 bases and J 6 bases, leaving 9 bases between the germline ends. The CDR3 is made up of 12 amino acids. The CDR3 here is CASSSAQAEAFF. CDR3 bases: TGTGCCAGCAGTTCCGCGCAAGCTGAAGCTTTCTTT.

V usage is TRBV27 and J usage is TRBJ1-5, with 7 bases fitting TRBD1. Germline V gives CDR1 MNHEY, CDR2 SMNVEV (reference sequence). The junction had 8 bases not matched to a gene; V was cut back by 5 bases and J by 7 bases. The CDR3 consists of 14 residues. The CDR3 sequence is CASSPQGLGQPQHF. In DNA, the CDR3 is TGTGCCAGCAGTCCACAGGGGTTGGGGCAGCCCCAGCATTTT.

This clone was found a few times. The chain links TRBV7-9 to TRBJ1-5, with a weak D call TRBD1 (5 bases). CDR1 and CDR2 from the germline V gene are SEHNR and FQNEAQ (reference sequence). The V end was cut by 5 bases, the J end by 7 bases, with 18 bases between. The CDR3 is made up of 15 amino acids. The CDR3 is CASSLWPAGPQPQHF. The CDR3 DNA reads TGTGCCAGCAGCCTCTGGCCGGCAGGGCCGCAGCCCCAGCATTTT.

This clone has just a few counts. This chain uses TRBV2 with TRBJ1-5; possibly TRBD1 for D (6 bases). Per germline, CDR1 SNHLY and CDR2 FYNNEI. This CDR3 comprises 15 residues. V dropped 7 bases and J dropped 2 bases, with 15 bases sitting between them. This CDR3 is CASNQDRGGNQPQHF. The CDR3 region has the DNA TGTGCCAGCAACCAGGACAGAGGGGGCAATCAGCCCCAGCATTTT.

This clone was found a few times. The chain couples TRBV4-3 to TRBJ2-7, with D tentatively TRBD2 (5 bases). Germline V gene data show CDR1 as LGHNA and CDR2 as YSLEER. V was trimmed by 1 base and J by 2 bases, leaving 9 bases between them. This CDR3 contains 14 residues. For the CDR3, the DNA is TGCGCCAGCAGCCAAGCCCCCGGGGCCTACGAGCAGTACTTC. Translating gives CASSQAPGAYEQYF.

This clone was counted a few times. The rearrangement joins TRBV6-5 to TRBJ2-5; TRBD1 or TRBD2 may be the D gene (5 bases each). The CDR3 is made up of 15 amino acids. CDR1 is MNHEY, CDR2 SVGAGI, per germline. V shed 2 bases and J shed 1 base, with 11 bases lying between them. CDR3 coding DNA: TGTGCCAGCAGTTACGCGAGGGGCCCCCAAGAGACCCAGTACTTC. This sequence encodes CASSYARGPQETQYF.

This clone showed up just a few times. One junction end does not reproduce the germline sequence, and a read error may be involved. V usage is TRBV15 and J usage is TRBJ2-3; perhaps TRBD2 as D (6 bases). Germline V gives CDR1 LNHNV, CDR2 YYDKDF (reference sequence). This CDR3 comprises 15 residues. The CDR3 loop reads CATSSGVGTTGTQYF. CDR3 sequence (DNA): TGTGCCACCAGTTCGGGGGTAGGGACCACAGGTACGCAGTATTTT.

This clone was found a few times. This sequence joins TRBV20-1 and TRBJ2-5; no definite D call. Looked up from germline, CDR1 is DFQATT and CDR2 is SNEGSKA (reference sequence). CDR3 length: 11 amino acids. V lost 2 bases and J lost 3, with 4 bases in between. CDR3 bases: TGCAGTGCTAGAACTAAAGAGACCCAGTACTTC. Residues: CSARTKETQYF.

V is TRBV28 and J is TRBJ1-1; 12 nucleotides align to TRBD1. The CDR3 spans 15 residues. The V segment lost 5 bases and the J segment 11 bases; nucleotides outside the gene matches: 12. Per germline, CDR1 MDHEN and CDR2 SYDVKM. The CDR3 coding sequence is TGTGCCAGCAGTCGTCCCGGGACAGGGGGCTCGTGGGCTTTCTTT. It codes for CASSRPGTGGSWAFF.

A few counts support this clone. The CDR3 here is CASSLVRPKAQYF. The CDR3, as DNA: TGTGCCAGCAGCTTGGTGCGACCCAAGGCCCAGTACTTC. The rearrangement uses TRBV5-6 and TRBJ2-5; no definite D call. Looked up from germline, CDR1 is SGHDT and CDR2 is YYEEEE. This CDR3 is built from 13 residues. Deletions cut 0 bases from V and 9 bases from J, with 12 bases between.

This clone showed up just a few times. This sequence joins TRBV5-6 and TRBJ1-5; the D is unclear. Germline V gene lookup returns CDR1 SGHDT and CDR2 YYEEEE. V shed 2 bases and J shed 6 bases, with 15 bases lying between them. CDR3 size: 15 residues. In DNA form, the CDR3 reads TGTGCCAGCAGCTTTAGGGCCGCACGGAGTCAGCCCCAGCATTTT. The encoded protein is CASSFRAARSQPQHF.

This clone showed up many times. The CDR3 reads CASSKVEVETQYF. The CDR3, as DNA: TGTGCCAGCAGCAAAGTGGAGGTTGAGACCCAGTACTTC. The chain combines TRBV21-1 with TRBJ2-5; the table gives TRBD2 as D, unverified against the DNA. TRBV21-1 corresponds to a pseudogene. The CDR3 is 13 amino acids.

This clone was picked up a small number of times. V usage is TRBV18 and J usage is TRBJ2-3; TRBD1 agrees at 8 bases. The germline V gene encodes CDR1 KGHSH and CDR2 LQKENI. Trimming removed 2 bases from V and 5 bases from J; junction bases left unmatched: 3. This CDR3 has 14 residues. The chain's CDR3 is CASSPRQGIDTQYF. The CDR3 coding sequence is TGTGCCAGCTCACCAAGACAGGGGATAGATACGCAGTATTTT.

This clone came up a few times. This chain joins TRBV4-3 and TRBJ1-1; TRBD1 might be the D (6 bases). CDR1 and CDR2 from the germline V gene are LGHNA and YSLEER. V dropped 0 bases and J dropped 0 bases, with 23 bases sitting between them. The CDR3 totals 20 residues. CDR3 loop: CASSQDGVLDRSLMNTEAFF. CDR3 in DNA: TGCGCCAGCAGCCAAGACGGCGTGCTTGACAGGAGCTTGATGAACACTGAAGCTTTCTTT.

Only a few counts were recorded for this clone. The V call is TRBV11-2, the J call TRBJ2-5; no clear D gene. V lost 6 bases and J 3 bases, leaving 17 bases between the germline ends. This CDR3 has 15 residues. CDR1 is SGHAT and CDR2 is FQNNGV in the germline V gene. CDR3 protein: CASRAPFHSKETQYF. The CDR3 DNA reads TGTGCCAGCAGGGCTCCATTTCATTCGAAAGAGACCCAGTACTTC.

V usage is TRBV6-5 and J usage is TRBJ2-3, with no clear D. The CDR3 loop spans 12 amino acids. Germline V gene lookup returns CDR1 MNHEY and CDR2 SVGAGI. Between the trimmed V and J ends, which lost 0 bases and 6 bases, there was a span of 4 bases. The CDR3 reads CASSYSRDTQYF. The CDR3, as DNA: TGTGCCAGCAGTTACTCGAGGGATACGCAGTATTTT.